The 7 T cell receptor beta chains reported below all come from one sample, sequenced in a study of blood T cell repertoires in COVID-19. Clones were sequenced by immunoSEQ multiplex PCR, and TCRdb holds only the in-frame ones, with some missing. The sample lists about 130,000 clones, approximately 84% occurring once. Material: peripheral blood. The receptors were gathered from a woman in her sixties with acute or convalescent COVID-19.

This chain links TRBV18 with TRBJ2-5, with D perhaps matching TRBD1 (5 bases). This CDR3 is built from 14 residues. The ends were cut back, 3 bases at V and 5 bases at J, with 13 bases in the middle. Germline loops: CDR1 KGHSH, CDR2 LQKENI. The CDR3 spells CASSPSRVSETQYF. The CDR3 DNA is TGTGCCAGCTCACCCTCCAGGGTATCTGAGACCCAGTACTTC. Looking up the rest from reference TRBV18 and TRBJ2-5 gives the full variable domain: NAGVMQNPRHLVRRRGQEARLRCSPMKGHSHVYWYRQLPEEGLKFMVYLQKENIIDESGMPKERFSAEFPKEGPSILRIQQVVRGDSAAYFCASSPSRVSETQYFGPGTRLLVL.

The rearrangement uses TRBV28 and TRBJ2-2, with TRBD1 matching 7 bases. Germline V gene data show CDR1 as MDHEN and CDR2 as SYDVKM. Trimming removed 8 bases from V and 4 bases from J; junction bases left unmatched: 10. This CDR3 has 15 residues. The DNA for the CDR3 is TGTGCCAGCGTAGGGTGGGCAGGGGGCACCGGGGAGCTGTTTTTT. Its translation: CASVGWAGGTGELFF.

For the CDR3, the DNA is TGTGCCAGTAGTATTAGGACGGGGACTGAAGCTTTCTTT. It specifies CASSIRTGTEAFF. The genes are TRBV19 and TRBJ1-1; D gene ambiguous. The CDR3 spans 13 residues. The germline V gene encodes CDR1 LNHDA and CDR2 SQIVND (reference sequence). V lost 3 bases and J lost 5, with 10 bases in between.

The V gene is TRBV2, the J gene TRBJ1-6; a possible D gene is TRBD1 (5 bases). Trimming pared 5 bases from V and 9 bases from J, leaving 20 bases between. The CDR3 is made up of 16 amino acids. Per germline, CDR1 SNHLY and CDR2 FYNNEI. The CDR3 nucleotides read TGTGCCAGCAGTCCGAGGACATCCGGGGGGACTTCACCCCTCCACTTT. Its protein is CASSPRTSGGTSPLHF.

A few counts support this clone. This chain connects TRBV6-5 to TRBJ1-1; D perhaps matches TRBD1 (6 bases). CDR1 and CDR2 (germline): MNHEY, SVGAGI. This CDR3 is built from 14 residues. Trimming cost V 2 bases and J 4 bases, with 11 bases left between them. CDR3: CASSYDPGATEAFF. DNA of the CDR3: TGTGCCAGCAGTTACGATCCAGGGGCCACTGAAGCTTTCTTT.

The J gene is TRBJ1-1, the V gene TRBV6-5; D is ambiguous. V dropped 4 bases and J dropped 7 bases, with 10 bases sitting between them. Germline assignment: CDR1 MNHEY and CDR2 SVGAGI. The CDR3 length is 12 residues. As DNA, the CDR3 is TGTGCCAGCAGTTTCGGGAGAGGTGAAGCTTTCTTT. Translating it yields CASSFGRGEAFF.

The V and J genes are TRBV30 and TRBJ2-2; 8 bases fit TRBD1. This CDR3 is built from 14 residues. V dropped 5 bases and J dropped 4; count of bases not matched to a gene: 6. Germline assignment: CDR1 GTSNPN and CDR2 SVGIG (reference sequence). CDR3 protein: CAWGAGGFTGELFF. The CDR3 DNA follows: TGTGCCTGGGGGGCAGGGGGCTTCACCGGGGAGCTGTTTTTT.